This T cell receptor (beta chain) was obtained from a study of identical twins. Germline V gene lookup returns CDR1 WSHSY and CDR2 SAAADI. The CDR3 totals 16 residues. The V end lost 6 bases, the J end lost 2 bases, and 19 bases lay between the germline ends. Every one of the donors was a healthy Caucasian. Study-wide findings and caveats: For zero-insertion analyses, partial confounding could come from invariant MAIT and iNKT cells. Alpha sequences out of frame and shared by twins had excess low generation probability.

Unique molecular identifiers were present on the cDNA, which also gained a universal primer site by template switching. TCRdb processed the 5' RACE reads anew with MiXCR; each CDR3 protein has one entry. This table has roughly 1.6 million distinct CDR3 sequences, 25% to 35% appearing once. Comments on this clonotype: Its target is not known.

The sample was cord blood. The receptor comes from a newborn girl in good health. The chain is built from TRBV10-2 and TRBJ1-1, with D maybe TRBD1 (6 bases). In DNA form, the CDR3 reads TGCGCCAGCAGCCAAATACAGGGACTACTAAACACTGAAGCTTTCTTT. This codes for CASSQIQGLLNTEAFF.